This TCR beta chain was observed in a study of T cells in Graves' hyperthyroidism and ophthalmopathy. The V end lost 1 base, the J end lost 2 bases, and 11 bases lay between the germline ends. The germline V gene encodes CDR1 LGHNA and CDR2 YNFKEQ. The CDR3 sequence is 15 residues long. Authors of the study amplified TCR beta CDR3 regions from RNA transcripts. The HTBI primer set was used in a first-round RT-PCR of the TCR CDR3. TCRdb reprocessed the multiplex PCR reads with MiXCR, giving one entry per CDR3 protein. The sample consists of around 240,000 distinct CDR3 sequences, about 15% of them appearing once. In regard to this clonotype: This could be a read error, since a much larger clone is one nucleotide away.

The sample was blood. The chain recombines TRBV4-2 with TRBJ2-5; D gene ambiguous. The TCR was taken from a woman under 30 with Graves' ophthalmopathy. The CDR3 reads CASSQGPSSQETQYF. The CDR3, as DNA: TGTGCCAGCAGCCAAGGTCCAAGTTCGCAAGAGACCCAGTACTTC.